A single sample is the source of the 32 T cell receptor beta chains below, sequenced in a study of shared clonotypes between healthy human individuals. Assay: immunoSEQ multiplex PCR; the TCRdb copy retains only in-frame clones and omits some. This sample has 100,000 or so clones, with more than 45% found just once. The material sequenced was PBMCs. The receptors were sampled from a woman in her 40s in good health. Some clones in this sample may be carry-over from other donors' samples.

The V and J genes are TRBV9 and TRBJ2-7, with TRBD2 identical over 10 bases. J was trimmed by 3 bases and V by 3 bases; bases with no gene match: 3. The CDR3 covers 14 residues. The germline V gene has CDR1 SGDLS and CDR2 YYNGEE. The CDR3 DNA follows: TGTGCCAGCAGCGAAGGACTAGCGGACTACGAGCAGTACTTC. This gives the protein CASSEGLADYEQYF.

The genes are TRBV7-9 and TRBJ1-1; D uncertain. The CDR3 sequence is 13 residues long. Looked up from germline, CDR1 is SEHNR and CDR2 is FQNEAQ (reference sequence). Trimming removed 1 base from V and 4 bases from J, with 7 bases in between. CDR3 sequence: CASSLDTGTEAFF. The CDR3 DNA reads TGTGCCAGCAGCTTAGATACTGGCACTGAAGCTTTCTTT. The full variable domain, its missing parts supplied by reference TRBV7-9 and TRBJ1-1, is DTGVSQNPRHKITKRGQNVTFRCDPISEHNRLYWYRQTLGQGPEFLTYFQNEAQLEKSRLLSDRFSAERPKGSFSTLEIQRTEQGDSAMYLCASSLDTGTEAFFGQGTRLTVV.

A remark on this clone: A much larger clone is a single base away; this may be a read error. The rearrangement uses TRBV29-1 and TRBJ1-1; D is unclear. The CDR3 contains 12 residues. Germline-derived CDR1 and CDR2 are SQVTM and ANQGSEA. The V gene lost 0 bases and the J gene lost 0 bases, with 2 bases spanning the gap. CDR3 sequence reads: CSVEELNTEAFF. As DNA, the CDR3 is TGCAGCGTTGAAGAGCTGAACACTGAAGCTTTCTTT.

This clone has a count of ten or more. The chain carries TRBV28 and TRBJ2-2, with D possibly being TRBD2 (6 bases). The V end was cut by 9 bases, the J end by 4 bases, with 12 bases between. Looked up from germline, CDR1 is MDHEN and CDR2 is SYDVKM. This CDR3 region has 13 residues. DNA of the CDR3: TGTGCCAGTCACACGGGACTCACCGGGGAGCTGTTTTTT. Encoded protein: CASHTGLTGELFF.

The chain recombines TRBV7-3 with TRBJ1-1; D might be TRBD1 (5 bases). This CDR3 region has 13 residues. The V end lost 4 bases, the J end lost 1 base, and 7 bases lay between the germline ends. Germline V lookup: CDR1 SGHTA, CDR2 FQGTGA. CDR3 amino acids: CASSWGANTEAFF. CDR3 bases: TGTGCCAGCAGCTGGGGCGCGAACACTGAAGCTTTCTTT.

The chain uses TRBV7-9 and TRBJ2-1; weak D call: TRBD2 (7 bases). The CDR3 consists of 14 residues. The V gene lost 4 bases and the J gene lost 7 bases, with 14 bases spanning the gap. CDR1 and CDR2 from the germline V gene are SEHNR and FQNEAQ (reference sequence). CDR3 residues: CASSSWEGVNEQFF. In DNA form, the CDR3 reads TGTGCCAGCAGCTCGTGGGAGGGGGTTAATGAGCAGTTCTTC.

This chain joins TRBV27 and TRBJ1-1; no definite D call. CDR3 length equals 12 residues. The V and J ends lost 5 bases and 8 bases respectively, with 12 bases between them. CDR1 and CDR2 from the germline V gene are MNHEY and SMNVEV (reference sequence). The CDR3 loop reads CASSPVGTEAFF. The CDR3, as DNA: TGTGCCAGCAGTCCCGTGGGAACGGAAGCTTTCTTT.

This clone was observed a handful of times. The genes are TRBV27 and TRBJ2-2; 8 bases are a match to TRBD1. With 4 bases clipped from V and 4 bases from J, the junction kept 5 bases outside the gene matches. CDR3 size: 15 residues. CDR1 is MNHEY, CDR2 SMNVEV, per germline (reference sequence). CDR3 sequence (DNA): TGTGCCAGCAGTTCCCGGACAGGGAGCACCGGGGAGCTGTTTTTT. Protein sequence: CASSSRTGSTGELFF.

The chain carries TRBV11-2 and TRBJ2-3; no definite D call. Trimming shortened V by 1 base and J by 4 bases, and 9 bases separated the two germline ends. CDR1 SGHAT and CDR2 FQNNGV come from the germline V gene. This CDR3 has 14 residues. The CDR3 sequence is CASSLGLGPDTQYF. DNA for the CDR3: TGTGCCAGCAGCTTAGGCCTAGGTCCAGATACGCAGTATTTT.

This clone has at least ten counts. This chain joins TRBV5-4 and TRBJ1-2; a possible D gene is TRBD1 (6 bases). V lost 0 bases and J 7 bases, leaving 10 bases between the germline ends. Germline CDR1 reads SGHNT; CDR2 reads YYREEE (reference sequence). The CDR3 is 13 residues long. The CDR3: CASSLDREPGYTF. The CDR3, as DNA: TGTGCCAGCAGCTTGGACAGGGAGCCTGGCTACACCTTC.

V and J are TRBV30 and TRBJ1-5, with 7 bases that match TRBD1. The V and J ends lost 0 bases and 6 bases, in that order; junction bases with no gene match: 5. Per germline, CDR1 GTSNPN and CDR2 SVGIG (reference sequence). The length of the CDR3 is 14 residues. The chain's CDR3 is CAWSVNRGGQPQHF. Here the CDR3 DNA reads TGTGCCTGGAGTGTAAACAGGGGTGGTCAGCCCCAGCATTTT. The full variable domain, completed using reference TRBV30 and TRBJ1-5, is SQTIHQWPATLVQPVGSPLSLECTVEGTSNPNLYWYRQAAGRGLQLLFYSVGIGQISSEVPQNLSASRPQDRQFILSSKKLLLSDSGFYLCAWSVNRGGQPQHFGDGTRLSIL.

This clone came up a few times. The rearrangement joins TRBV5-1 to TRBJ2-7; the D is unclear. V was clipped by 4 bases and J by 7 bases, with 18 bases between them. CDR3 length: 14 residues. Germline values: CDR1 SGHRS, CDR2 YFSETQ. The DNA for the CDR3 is TGCGCCAGCAGCCTAGAGGTGGGGAATCAGGAGCAGTACTTC. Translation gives CASSLEVGNQEQYF. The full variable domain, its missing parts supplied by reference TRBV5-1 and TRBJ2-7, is KAGVTQTPRYLIKTRGQQVTLSCSPISGHRSVSWYQQTPGQGLQFLFEYFSETQRNKGNFPGRFSGRQFSNSRSEMNVSTLELGDSALYLCASSLEVGNQEQYFGPGTRLTVT.

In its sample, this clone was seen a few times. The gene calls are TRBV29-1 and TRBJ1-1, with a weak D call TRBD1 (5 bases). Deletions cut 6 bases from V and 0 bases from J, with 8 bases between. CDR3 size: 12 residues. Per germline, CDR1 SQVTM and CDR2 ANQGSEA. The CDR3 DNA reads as TGCAGCGTGCGACAGATGAACACTGAAGCTTTCTTT. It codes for CSVRQMNTEAFF.

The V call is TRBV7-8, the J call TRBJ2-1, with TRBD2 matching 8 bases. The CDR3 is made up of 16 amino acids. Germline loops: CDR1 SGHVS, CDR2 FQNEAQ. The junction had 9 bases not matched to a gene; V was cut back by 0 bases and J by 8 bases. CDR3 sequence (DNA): TGTGCCAGCAGCTTAGCGGAACCGGGACTAGGCTATGAGCAGTTCTTC. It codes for CASSLAEPGLGYEQFF.

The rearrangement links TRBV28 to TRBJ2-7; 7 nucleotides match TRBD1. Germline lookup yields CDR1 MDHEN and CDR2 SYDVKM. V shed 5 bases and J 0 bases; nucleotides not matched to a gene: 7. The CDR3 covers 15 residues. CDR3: CASSPVDRDSYEQYF. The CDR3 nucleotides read TGTGCCAGCAGTCCTGTTGACAGGGACTCCTACGAGCAGTACTTC.

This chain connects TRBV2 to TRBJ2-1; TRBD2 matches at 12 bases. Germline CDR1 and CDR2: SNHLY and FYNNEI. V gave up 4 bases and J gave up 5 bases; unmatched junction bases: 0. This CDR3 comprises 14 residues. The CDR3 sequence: CASSGLAGDNEQFF. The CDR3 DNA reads TGTGCCAGCAGTGGACTAGCGGGGGACAATGAGCAGTTCTTC. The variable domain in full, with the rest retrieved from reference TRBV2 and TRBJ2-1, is EPEVTQTPSHQVTQMGQEVILRCVPISNHLYFYWYRQILGQKVEFLVSFYNNEISEKSEIFDDQFSVERPDGSNFTLKIRSTKLEDSAMYFCASSGLAGDNEQFFGPGTRLTVL.

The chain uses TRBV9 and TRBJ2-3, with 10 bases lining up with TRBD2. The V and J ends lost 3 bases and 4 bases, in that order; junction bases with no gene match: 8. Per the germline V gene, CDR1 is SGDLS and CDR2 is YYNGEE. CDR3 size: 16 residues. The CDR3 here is CASSAQAGGVPDTQYF. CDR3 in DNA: TGTGCCAGCAGCGCCCAAGCGGGAGGGGTACCAGATACGCAGTATTTT.

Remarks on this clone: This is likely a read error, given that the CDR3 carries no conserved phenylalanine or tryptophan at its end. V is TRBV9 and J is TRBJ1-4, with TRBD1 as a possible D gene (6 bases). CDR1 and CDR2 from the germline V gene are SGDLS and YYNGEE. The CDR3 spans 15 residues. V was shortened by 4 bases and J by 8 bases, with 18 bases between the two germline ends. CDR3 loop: CASSPRGQGREKLFL. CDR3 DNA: TGTGCCAGCAGCCCCCGGGGGCAGGGTCGGGAAAAACTGTTTCTT.

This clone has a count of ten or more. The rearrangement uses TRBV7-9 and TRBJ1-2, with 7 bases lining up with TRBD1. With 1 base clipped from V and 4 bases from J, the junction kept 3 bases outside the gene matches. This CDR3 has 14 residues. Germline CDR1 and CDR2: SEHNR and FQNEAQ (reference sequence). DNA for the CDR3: TGTGCCAGCAGCTTAGGGGGACAGTCCTATGGCTACACCTTC. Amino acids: CASSLGGQSYGYTF.

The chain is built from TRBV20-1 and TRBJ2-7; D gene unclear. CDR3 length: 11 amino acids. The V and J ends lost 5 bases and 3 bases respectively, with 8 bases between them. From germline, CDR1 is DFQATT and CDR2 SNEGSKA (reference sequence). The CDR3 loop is CSAAKSYEQYF. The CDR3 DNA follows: TGCAGTGCTGCAAAGAGCTACGAGCAGTACTTC.

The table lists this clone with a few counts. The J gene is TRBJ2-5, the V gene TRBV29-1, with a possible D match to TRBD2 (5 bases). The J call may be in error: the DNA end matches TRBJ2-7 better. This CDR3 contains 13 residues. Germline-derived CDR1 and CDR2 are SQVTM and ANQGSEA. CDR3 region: CSVCLGAEDEQYF. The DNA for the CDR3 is TGCAGCGTTTGTTTGGGAGCGGAGGACGAGCAGTACTTC.

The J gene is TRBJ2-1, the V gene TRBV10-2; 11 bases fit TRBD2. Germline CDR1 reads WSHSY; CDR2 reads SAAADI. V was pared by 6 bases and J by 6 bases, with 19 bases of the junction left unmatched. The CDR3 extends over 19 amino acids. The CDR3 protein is CASSAGTGLASGRFNEQFF. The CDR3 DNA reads TGCGCCAGCAGCGCCGGGACAGGGTTGGCTAGCGGGAGGTTCAATGAGCAGTTCTTC.

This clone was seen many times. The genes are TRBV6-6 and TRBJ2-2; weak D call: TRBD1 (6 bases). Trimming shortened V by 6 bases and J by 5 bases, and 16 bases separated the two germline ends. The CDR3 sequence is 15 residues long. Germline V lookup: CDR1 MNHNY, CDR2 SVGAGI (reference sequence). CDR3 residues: CASRPQGSGTGELFF. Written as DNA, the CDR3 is TGTGCCAGCAGGCCACAGGGTTCGGGTACCGGGGAGCTGTTTTTT.

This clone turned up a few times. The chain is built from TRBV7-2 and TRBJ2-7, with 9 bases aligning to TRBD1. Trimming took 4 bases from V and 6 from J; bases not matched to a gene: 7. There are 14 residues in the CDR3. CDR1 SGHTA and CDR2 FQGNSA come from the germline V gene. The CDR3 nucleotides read TGTGCCAGCAGCTCCGGGACAGGGTTTCGCGAGCAGTACTTC. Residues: CASSSGTGFREQYF.

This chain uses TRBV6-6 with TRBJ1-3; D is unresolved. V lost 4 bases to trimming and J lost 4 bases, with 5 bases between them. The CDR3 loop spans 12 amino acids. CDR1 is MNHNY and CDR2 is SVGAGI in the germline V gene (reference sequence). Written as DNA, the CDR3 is TGTGCCAGCAGTTCCGAGGGAAACACCATATATTTT. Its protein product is CASSSEGNTIYF.

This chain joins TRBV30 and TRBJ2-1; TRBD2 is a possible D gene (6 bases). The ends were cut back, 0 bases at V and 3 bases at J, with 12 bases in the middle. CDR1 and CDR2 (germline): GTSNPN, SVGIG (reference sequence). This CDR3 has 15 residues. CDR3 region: CAWSVRGSRYNEQFF. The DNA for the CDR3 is TGTGCCTGGAGTGTTCGGGGGAGCCGCTACAATGAGCAGTTCTTC.

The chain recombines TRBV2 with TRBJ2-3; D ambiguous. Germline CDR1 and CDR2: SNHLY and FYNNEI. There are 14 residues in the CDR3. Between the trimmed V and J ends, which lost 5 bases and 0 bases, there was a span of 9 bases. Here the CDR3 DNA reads TGTGCCAGCAGTCGGACGCAGAGCACAGATACGCAGTATTTT. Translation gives CASSRTQSTDTQYF.

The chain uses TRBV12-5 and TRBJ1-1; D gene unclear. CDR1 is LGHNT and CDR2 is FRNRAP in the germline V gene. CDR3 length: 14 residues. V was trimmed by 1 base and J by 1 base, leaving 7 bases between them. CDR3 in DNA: TGTGCTAGTGGTTTGGATGGCGGGAACACTGAAGCTTTCTTT. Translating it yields CASGLDGGNTEAFF. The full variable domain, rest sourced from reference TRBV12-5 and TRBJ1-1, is DARVTQTPRHKVTEMGQEVTMRCQPILGHNTVFWYRQTMMQGLELLAYFRNRAPLDDSGMPKDRFSAEMPDATLATLKIQPSEPRDSAVYFCASGLDGGNTEAFFGQGTRLTVV.

The CDR3 is CAWSAYDRVSYNEQFF. CDR3 nucleotides: TGTGCCTGGAGTGCCTACGACCGGGTCTCCTACAATGAGCAGTTCTTC. The chain combines TRBV30 with TRBJ2-1; D gene unclear. Trimming cost V 1 base and J 0 bases, with 13 bases left between them. The CDR3 loop spans 16 amino acids. Germline CDR1 and CDR2: GTSNPN and SVGIG (reference sequence).

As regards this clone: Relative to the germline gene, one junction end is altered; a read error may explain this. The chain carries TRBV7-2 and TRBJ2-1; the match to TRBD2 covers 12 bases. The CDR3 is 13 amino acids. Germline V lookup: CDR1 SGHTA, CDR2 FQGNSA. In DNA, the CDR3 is TGTGCCAGCAGCTTACGACTAGCGGGAGTTTTGATCTTC. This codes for CASSLRLAGVLIF.

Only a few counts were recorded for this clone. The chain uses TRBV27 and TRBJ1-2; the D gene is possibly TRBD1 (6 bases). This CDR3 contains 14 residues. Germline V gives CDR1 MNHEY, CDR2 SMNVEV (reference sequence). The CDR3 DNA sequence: TGTGCGAGAACCAAAAGGACAGCCCCATATGGCTACACCTTC. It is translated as CARTKRTAPYGYTF.

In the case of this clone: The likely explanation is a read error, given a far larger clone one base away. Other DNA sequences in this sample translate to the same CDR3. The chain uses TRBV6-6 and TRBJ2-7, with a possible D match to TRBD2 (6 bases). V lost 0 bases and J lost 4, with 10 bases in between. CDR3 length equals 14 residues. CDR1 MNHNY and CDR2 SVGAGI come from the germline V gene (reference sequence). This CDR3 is CASSYSQGTYEQYF. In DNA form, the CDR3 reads TGTGCCAGCAGTTACTCGCAAGGGACTTACGAGCAGTACTTC.